This T cell receptor beta chain appears in the sequencing data of a study of radiotherapy plus CTLA-4 blockade in lung cancer (dated by TCRdb to the late 2010s). About the full investigation: Among enrolled patients, roughly 20% had an objective response and 31% reached disease control.

The library was prepared using the immunoSEQ multiplex PCR assay. The clones in this table, taken by TCRdb from immuneACCESS, are in-frame only. Not every clone is retained; where verified, under half of the shortfall comes from an unresolved V gene, and the cause of the rest is unknown. In this sample the table shows about 91,000 clones, less than 80% of which occur a single time. The ten largest account for around an eighth of the sample. The CDR3 has 17 amino acids, counting the end cysteine and phenylalanine. Just the 51-base CDR3 DNA is kept, in frame starting at base 1. V is reduced by 5 bases and J by 4 bases, leaving a spacing of 24 bases between them. CDR1 and CDR2 are drawn from the germline V gene: SGHRS, YFSETQ. Regarding this clone: The target of this receptor is not known. Per-base quality was not reported, and no clone a single base away is much larger than it.

The study tested focal radiation therapy combined with CTLA-4 blockade (ipilimumab) in patients with chemo-refractory metastatic non-small-cell lung cancer. The research as a whole found: After treatment with radiotherapy and ipilimumab, TCR clones that originated in tumors expanded in peripheral blood. The strongest predictors of response were reported to be early dynamic shifts in blood T cell clones along with a rise in serum interferon-beta following radiation.

The sample here was peripheral blood, taken from a patient treated with radiotherapy plus ipilimumab. The clonotype originates from a human donor with non-small cell lung cancer that progressed on radiotherapy plus ipilimumab. This sequence uses TRBV5-1 and TRBJ1-1; there is no confident call for the D gene. The DNA is TGCGCCAGCAGACAACGTGCCGGGAACCAACTTCTCACTGAAGCTTTCTTT. It encodes CASRQRAGNQLLTEAFF.